This paragraph reports one T cell receptor (beta chain). Its antigen is not known. Clones were read by immunoSEQ multiplex PCR, and TCRdb kept only the in-frame ones, dropping some. The sample includes fewer than 60,000 clones, over 70% seen only once; the top ten take under 4%. V lost 1 base, J lost 2 bases, and 7 bases stayed unmatched. Germline-derived CDR1 and CDR2 are SEHNR and FQNEAQ (reference sequence). The CDR3 has 16 amino acids. The sample belongs to a study of OX40 agonist ivuxolimab in advanced cancers. At the level of the study: In this trial design, patients received ivuxolimab intravenously at 0.01 to 10 mg/kg every 2 weeks. Study outcomes and limitations: Some nonresponders additionally presented with little normalized T-cell clonal expansion. People who partly responded at 0.1-3.0 mg/kg had some of the least clonal expansion seen.

Drawing of blood for sampling happened at baseline, at cycle 4 day 1, and at cycle 7 day 1. The rearrangement links TRBV7-9 to TRBJ1-2; 7 bases are shared with TRBD1. The sequencing used CD4+ or CD8+ T cells sorted from blood, collected in a trial of the OX40 agonist ivuxolimab. The origin of this receptor is an adult with an advanced solid tumor such as melanoma, head and neck, liver or kidney cancer. This CDR3 is CASSLGMGTVNYGYTF. Here the CDR3 DNA reads TGTGCCAGCAGCTTAGGGATGGGGACAGTGAACTATGGCTACACCTTC.